The 14 T cell receptor beta chains in this list originate from one sample, sequenced in a study of T cell repertoires in cytomegalovirus infection. TCRdb re-analysed the reads in MiXCR, keeping a single row per CDR3 protein. The sample carries around 740,000 distinct CDR3 sequences, 35% to 45% recorded once. What was sequenced was PBMCs. Receptors were obtained from a human donor in good health (CMV status not recorded). Some clones in this sample may be carry-over from other donors' samples.

About this clonotype itself: Mismatch with germline at one junction end may stem from a read error. The V gene is TRBV7-6, the J gene TRBJ1-2; D gene ambiguous. The length of the CDR3 is 12 residues. Germline CDR1 is SGHVS and CDR2 is FNYEAQ. In DNA, the CDR3 is TGTGCCAGCAGCTTAGAAGGTCGGGGTATAGCCTTC. Its protein is CASSLEGRGIAF. The full variable domain, with the rest looked up from reference TRBV7-6 and TRBJ1-2, is GAGVSQSPRYKVTKRGQDVALRCDPISGHVSLYWYRQALGQGPEFLTYFNYEAQQDKSGLPNDRFSAERPEGSISTLTIQRTEQRDSAMYRCASSLEGRGIAFGSGTRLTVV.

There are a few counts of this clonotype. The rearrangement links TRBV7-8 to TRBJ2-3; 14 bases map to TRBD2. CDR3 length: 17 residues. The V and J ends lost 5 bases and 3 bases, in that order; junction bases with no gene match: 7. Germline lookup yields CDR1 SGHVS and CDR2 FQNEAQ. The CDR3 coding sequence is TGTGCCAGCAGCCAGCTGGGACTAGCGGGAGTTACAGATACGCAGTATTTT. This sequence encodes CASSQLGLAGVTDTQYF.

A few counts support this clonotype. This sequence joins TRBV10-3 and TRBJ1-3; TRBD1 matches 9 bases. The CDR3 has 17 residues. The germline gives CDR1 ENHRY, CDR2 SYGVKD. With V trimmed by 5 bases and J by 4 bases, 12 bases remained unmatched. CDR3 amino acids: CAISPGTGRQAGNTIYF. In nucleotides, the CDR3 is TGTGCCATCAGTCCCGGGACAGGGAGGCAGGCAGGAAACACCATATATTTT.

This clonotype has only a few counts. This chain links TRBV28 with TRBJ1-6; 7 bases map to TRBD1. J was trimmed by 6 bases and V by 7 bases; bases with no gene match: 6. The CDR3 extends over 14 amino acids. Germline V gene data show CDR1 as MDHEN and CDR2 as SYDVKM. Here the CDR3 DNA reads TGTGCCAGCATCCCCGGGACAGTTAATTCACCCCTCCACTTT. This sequence encodes CASIPGTVNSPLHF.

This clonotype was recorded many times. This chain links TRBV28 with TRBJ2-3, with a possible D match to TRBD2 (6 bases). CDR3 length equals 15 residues. Trimming cost V 2 bases and J 0 bases, with 9 bases left between them. Germline V gives CDR1 MDHEN, CDR2 SYDVKM. The CDR3 protein is CASSLTGTSTDTQYF. CDR3 DNA: TGTGCCAGCAGTTTAACCGGGACTAGCACAGATACGCAGTATTTT.

The rearrangement uses TRBV9 and TRBJ1-6; TRBD1 is a possible D gene (5 bases). This CDR3 is 14 amino acids long. V was shortened by 0 bases and J by 7 bases, with 8 bases between the two germline ends. Germline assignment: CDR1 SGDLS and CDR2 YYNGEE. The CDR3 nucleotides are TGTGCCAGCAGCGTAGGAGGGGACAATTCACCCCTCCACTTT. Protein sequence: CASSVGGDNSPLHF.

This clonotype appeared a few times. The gene calls are TRBV7-4 and TRBJ2-5, with 8 bases matching TRBD2. V was clipped by 0 bases and J by 2 bases; unmatched bases: 2. The CDR3 spans 15 residues. Germline lookup yields CDR1 SGHVT and CDR2 SQSDAQ. CDR3 DNA: TGTGCCAGCAGCTTAGCCGCGGGGGGTCAAGAGACCCAGTACTTC. Its translation: CASSLAAGGQETQYF.

A remark on this clonotype: It may be a read error: a sequence one base away is much more abundant. The chain uses TRBV19 and TRBJ2-6; D is unresolved. There are 13 residues in the CDR3. Germline lookup yields CDR1 LNHDA and CDR2 SQIVND (reference sequence). The V end was cut by 6 bases, the J end by 0 bases, with 3 bases between. Here the CDR3 reads CASRRSGANVLTF. The DNA of the CDR3 is TGTGCCAGTAGACGCTCTGGGGCCAACGTCCTGACTTTC.

Remarks on this clonotype: The CDR3 ends on some other residue instead of the conserved phenylalanine or tryptophan, so this is likely a read error. The chain is built from TRBV28 and TRBJ1-1; D uncertain. The germline gives CDR1 MDHEN, CDR2 SYDVKM. The CDR3 extends over 15 amino acids. CDR3 bases: TGTTCCAGCAGCTATCCCCTCGGGGTGGGCACTGAAGCTTTCATT. It codes for CSSSYPLGVGTEAFI.

The chain recombines TRBV4-3 with TRBJ1-1; D not certain. Germline-derived CDR1 and CDR2 are LGHNA and YSLEER. The CDR3 consists of 15 residues. Trimming left V 0 bases short and J 4 bases short, with 12 bases between. The CDR3 spells CASSQDSGWTTEAFF. The CDR3 DNA reads TGCGCCAGCAGCCAAGACTCGGGGTGGACCACTGAAGCTTTCTTT.

This clonotype was detected ten times or more. The chain is built from TRBV7-3 and TRBJ2-1; TRBD1 matches 8 bases. V lost 5 bases and J lost 8; bases outside the gene matches: 11. CDR1 is SGHTA, CDR2 FQGTGA, per germline. The length of the CDR3 is 15 residues. The CDR3 DNA follows: TGTGCCAGCAGCCCACCAAACAGGGGGATTGATGAGCAGTTCTTC. Translating gives CASSPPNRGIDEQFF.

This CDR3 reads CASSSRGGGGSSGNTIYF. CDR3 in DNA: TGTGCCAGCAGCTCGCGGGGGGGGGGCGGGAGCTCTGGAAACACCATATATTTT. The chain carries TRBV7-8 and TRBJ1-3; D may be TRBD1 (6 bases). Trimming took off 4 bases at V and 0 bases at J, with 19 bases between the two ends. The CDR3 runs 18 residues. Germline V gene lookup returns CDR1 SGHVS and CDR2 FQNEAQ.

The chain is built from TRBV28 and TRBJ1-5; D is unclear. Trimming took off 2 bases at V and 2 bases at J, with 10 bases between the two ends. Germline assignment: CDR1 MDHEN and CDR2 SYDVKM. The CDR3 is 15 amino acids. The DNA of the CDR3 is TGTGCCAGCAGTTTAATCAGCGAAGGCAATCAGCCCCAGCATTTT. This sequence encodes CASSLISEGNQPQHF.

The rearrangement links TRBV28 to TRBJ1-2; 8 bases map to TRBD1. The CDR3 sequence is 13 residues long. Germline V gene sequence: CDR1 MDHEN, CDR2 SYDVKM. J was trimmed by 6 bases and V by 8 bases; bases with no gene match: 8. The CDR3 nucleotides read TGTGCCAGCGCGTTCAGGGGGCCTCATGGCTACACCTTC. This sequence encodes CASAFRGPHGYTF.